This T cell receptor (beta chain) was captured in a study of vaccination and CD4 T cells after COVID-19. The overall study: Convalescent cases consisted of six males and four females, of whom two were Hispanic. Cellular stimulation was performed using overlapping spike peptides derived from SARS-CoV-2, HCoV-NL63, HCoV-OC43 and HCoV-229E.

Remarks on this clonotype: Its specificity is not known.

Described time point: late sampling 161 to 241 days after vaccination in three convalescent patients. The treatment was: roughly 11-day PBMC culture with coronavirus spike peptide pools or control peptides (ViraFEST assay). An Oncomine TCR Beta short-read assay was used to sequence the DNA from cultured CD4+ T cells. TCRdb reanalysed the PCR reads using MiXCR and keeps one entry per CDR3 protein. The table shows approximately 27,000 distinct CDR3 sequences, with roughly 38% occurring only once. Between the trimmed V and J ends, which lost 6 bases and 4 bases, there was a span of 7 bases. Germline V gene data show CDR1 as MNHEY and CDR2 as SMNVEV (reference sequence). This CDR3 comprises 12 residues.

The specimen comprised CD4+ T cells from blood, cultured in vitro, sampled about 7 months after SARS-CoV-2 vaccination. The source is a human donor who had recovered from COVID-19. The rearrangement joins TRBV27 to TRBJ2-1; no firm D call. CDR3 sequence: CASRDRYNEQFF. The DNA of the CDR3 is TGTGCCAGCAGGGACCGTTACAATGAGCAGTTCTTC.